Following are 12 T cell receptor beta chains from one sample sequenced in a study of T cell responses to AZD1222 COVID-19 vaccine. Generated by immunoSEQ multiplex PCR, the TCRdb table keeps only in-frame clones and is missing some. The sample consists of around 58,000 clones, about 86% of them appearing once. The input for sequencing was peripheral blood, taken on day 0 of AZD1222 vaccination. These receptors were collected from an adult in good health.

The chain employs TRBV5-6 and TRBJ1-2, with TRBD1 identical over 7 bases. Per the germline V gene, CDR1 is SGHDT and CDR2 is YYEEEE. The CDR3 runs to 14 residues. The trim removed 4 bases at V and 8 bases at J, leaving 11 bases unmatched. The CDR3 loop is CASSLGGGQVGYTF. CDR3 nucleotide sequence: TGTGCCAGCAGCCTGGGAGGGGGCCAGGTCGGCTACACCTTC.

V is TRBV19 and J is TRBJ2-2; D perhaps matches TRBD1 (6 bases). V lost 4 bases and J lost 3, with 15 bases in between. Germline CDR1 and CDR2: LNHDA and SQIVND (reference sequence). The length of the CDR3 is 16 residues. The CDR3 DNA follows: TGTGCCAGTAGTACCCCAGGACAGACCCACACCGGGGAGCTGTTTTTT. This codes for CASSTPGQTHTGELFF.

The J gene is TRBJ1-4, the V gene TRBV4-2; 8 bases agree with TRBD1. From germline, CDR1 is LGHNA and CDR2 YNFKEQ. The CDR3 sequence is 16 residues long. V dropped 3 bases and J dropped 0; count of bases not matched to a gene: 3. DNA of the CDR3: TGTGCCAGCAGCCAGGGACAGGAGACAACTAATGAAAAACTGTTTTTT. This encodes CASSQGQETTNEKLFF.

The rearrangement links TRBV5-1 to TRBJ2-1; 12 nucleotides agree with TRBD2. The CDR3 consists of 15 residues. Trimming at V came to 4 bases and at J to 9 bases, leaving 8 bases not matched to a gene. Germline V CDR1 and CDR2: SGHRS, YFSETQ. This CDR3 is CASSPLAGGQGEQFF. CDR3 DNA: TGCGCCAGCAGCCCGCTAGCGGGAGGGCAGGGTGAGCAGTTCTTC.

CDR3 nucleotide sequence: TGTGCCAGCAGTCAAAGGGACAGGGGGCGTACTGAAGCTTTCTTT. Protein product: CASSQRDRGRTEAFF. This sequence joins TRBV2 and TRBJ1-1; 12 bases line up with TRBD1. Looked up from germline, CDR1 is SNHLY and CDR2 is FYNNEI. V lost 5 bases and J lost 5; bases outside the gene matches: 6. The CDR3 is 15 amino acids.

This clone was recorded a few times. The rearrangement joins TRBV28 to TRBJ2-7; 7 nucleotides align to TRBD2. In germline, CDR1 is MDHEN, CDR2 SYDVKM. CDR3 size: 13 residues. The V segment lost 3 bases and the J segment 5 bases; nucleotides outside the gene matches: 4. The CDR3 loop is CASSLIRGDEQYF. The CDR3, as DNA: TGTGCCAGCAGTTTGATACGGGGGGACGAGCAGTACTTC.

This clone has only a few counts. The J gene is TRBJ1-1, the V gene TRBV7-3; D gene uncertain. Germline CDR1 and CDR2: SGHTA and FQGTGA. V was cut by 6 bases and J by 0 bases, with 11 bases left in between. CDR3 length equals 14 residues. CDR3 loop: CASSFRAMNTEAFF. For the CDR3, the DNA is TGTGCCAGCAGTTTTAGGGCCATGAACACTGAAGCTTTCTTT.

CDR3 in DNA: TGTGCCAGCAGAAGCGGGGGGACGTACGAGCAGTACTTC. The encoded protein is CASRSGGTYEQYF. The chain links TRBV27 to TRBJ2-7; 9 bases are a match to TRBD2. Trimming removed 6 bases from V and 4 bases from J; junction bases left unmatched: 4. The CDR3 loop spans 13 amino acids. Germline V gene data show CDR1 as MNHEY and CDR2 as SMNVEV (reference sequence).

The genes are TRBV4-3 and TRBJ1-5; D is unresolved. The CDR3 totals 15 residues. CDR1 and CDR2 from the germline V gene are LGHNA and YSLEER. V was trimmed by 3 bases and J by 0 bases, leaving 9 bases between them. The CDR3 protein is CASSHLLGSNQPQHF. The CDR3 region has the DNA TGCGCCAGCAGCCATCTCCTAGGTAGCAATCAGCCCCAGCATTTT.

The CDR3 coding sequence is TGCGCCAGCAGCTCCGTGGTGGATACGCAGTATTTT. Translation gives CASSSVVDTQYF. The rearrangement links TRBV5-1 to TRBJ2-3; D unclear. CDR1 SGHRS and CDR2 YFSETQ come from the germline V gene. V lost 3 bases and J lost 6, with 8 bases in between. This CDR3 spans 12 amino acids.

CDR3 region: CASSSEQKAFF. The CDR3 nucleotides are TGTGCCAGCAGCTCCGAGCAGAAAGCTTTCTTT. This chain connects TRBV7-9 to TRBJ1-1; D is undetermined. Deletions cut 4 bases from V and 9 bases from J, with 9 bases between. The CDR3 has 11 residues. The germline V gene encodes CDR1 SEHNR and CDR2 FQNEAQ (reference sequence). Combining the CDR3 with reference TRBV7-9 and TRBJ1-1 gives the whole variable domain DTGVSQNPRHKITKRGQNVTFRCDPISEHNRLYWYRQTLGQGPEFLTYFQNEAQLEKSRLLSDRFSAERPKGSFSTLEIQRTEQGDSAMYLCASSSEQKAFFGQGTRLTVV.

CDR3 loop: CASSPGRKGSSYNSPLHF. The CDR3 coding sequence is TGTGCCAGCAGCCCCGGCAGGAAGGGAAGCTCCTATAATTCACCCCTCCACTTT. The chain combines TRBV28 with TRBJ1-6, with D hard to call. Germline V gene data show CDR1 as MDHEN and CDR2 as SYDVKM. This CDR3 is 18 amino acids long. With 6 bases removed from V and 0 bases from J, the gap between germline ends came to 18 bases.